One sample yielded the 11 T cell receptor beta chains listed below, sequenced in a study of CD8 T cells in Susac syndrome. RNA in amounts of about 0.45 to 1 ug was reverse transcribed with random hexamers. In TCRdb, the immunoSEQ multiplex PCR reads were re-called with MiXCR into one record per CDR3 protein. The repertoire holds more than 200,000 distinct CDR3 sequences, with 80% to 95% as singletons. Source material: CD8+ T cells from PBMCs. These receptors were obtained from a human donor with multiple sclerosis.

This sequence joins TRBV7-6 and TRBJ2-5, with TRBD1 identical over 10 bases. Germline values: CDR1 SGHVS, CDR2 FNYEAQ. The J segment lost 5 bases and the V segment lost 5 bases, leaving 5 bases of the junction unmatched. The CDR3 is made up of 14 amino acids. As DNA, the CDR3 is TGTGCCAGCAGCATGACAGGGGGCGCGGAGACCCAGTACTTC. This translates into CASSMTGGAETQYF.

The chain links TRBV29-1 to TRBJ2-7; D is unresolved. V was clipped by 2 bases and J by 4 bases, with 15 bases between them. CDR3 length: 14 residues. Germline V gives CDR1 SQVTM, CDR2 ANQGSEA. CDR3 protein: CSVEPGDAPYEQYF. DNA of the CDR3: TGCAGCGTTGAACCAGGCGACGCACCGTACGAGCAGTACTTC.

In its sample, this clonotype was seen once. This CDR3 is CASSQTARPAEAFF. CDR3 DNA: TGTGCCAGCAGCCAGACAGCTCGGCCGGCTGAAGCTTTCTTT. This rearrangement joins TRBV7-9 to TRBJ1-1; a weak D match, TRBD1 (5 bases). The CDR3 length is 14 residues. V was trimmed by 5 bases and J by 6 bases, leaving 16 bases between them. The V gene's germline CDR1 is SEHNR and CDR2 FQNEAQ (reference sequence).

The chain carries TRBV5-1 and TRBJ1-2; D is undetermined. CDR1 is SGHRS and CDR2 is YFSETQ in the germline V gene. V shed 0 bases and J shed 4 bases, with 10 bases lying between them. The CDR3 totals 14 residues. The CDR3, as DNA: TGCGCCAGCAGCTTGGACAATAAGATCTATGGCTACACCTTC. It is translated as CASSLDNKIYGYTF.

The chain has TRBV15 and TRBJ2-2, with TRBD2 as a possible D gene (6 bases). The CDR3 runs 18 residues. Germline-derived CDR1 and CDR2 are LNHNV and YYDKDF (reference sequence). The V gene lost 4 bases and the J gene lost 6 bases, with 24 bases spanning the gap. The CDR3 sequence: CATSKTGMRVRRAGELFF. The CDR3, as DNA: TGTGCCACCAGCAAAACCGGCATGAGGGTAAGGAGGGCCGGGGAGCTGTTTTTT.

This chain uses TRBV9 with TRBJ2-3; 7 bases agree with TRBD2. Germline CDR1 is SGDLS and CDR2 is YYNGEE. The V gene end was trimmed by 1 base and the J gene end by 2 bases; junction bases not matched to a gene: 4. The CDR3 is 15 residues long. CDR3 in DNA: TGTGCCAGCAGCGTAACGGGGGGATACACAGATACGCAGTATTTT. Protein: CASSVTGGYTDTQYF.

The chain couples TRBV27 to TRBJ2-1; a weak D match, TRBD2 (7 bases). Looked up from germline, CDR1 is MNHEY and CDR2 is SMNVEV (reference sequence). The CDR3 is made up of 15 amino acids. V lost 5 bases, J lost 6 bases, and 17 bases lay in between. CDR3 in DNA: TGTGCCAGCAGTCCTACGGGGGGCGGGGCCAATGAGCAGTTCTTC. Translating it yields CASSPTGGGANEQFF.

CDR3 DNA sequence: TGTGCCAGCAGTGGAGGGGACAATGAGCAGTTCTTC. This translates into CASSGGDNEQFF. The chain couples TRBV2 to TRBJ2-1; either TRBD1 or TRBD2 may supply D (5 bases each). Trimming pared 4 bases from V and 5 bases from J, leaving 6 bases between. The CDR3 spans 12 residues. CDR1 is SNHLY, CDR2 FYNNEI, per germline.

This clonotype was detected only once. CDR3 in amino acids: CASSPDNQETQYF. The CDR3 DNA reads TGTGCCAGCAGTCCGGATAACCAAGAGACCCAGTACTTC. V and J are TRBV7-6 and TRBJ2-5; D is uncertain. Trimming left V 6 bases short and J 0 bases short, with 8 bases between. Germline assignment: CDR1 SGHVS and CDR2 FNYEAQ. The CDR3 contains 13 residues.

V is TRBV7-8 and J is TRBJ1-1; D unresolved. The CDR3 loop spans 14 amino acids. Trimming shortened V by 0 bases and J by 4 bases, and 9 bases separated the two germline ends. The germline gives CDR1 SGHVS, CDR2 FQNEAQ. The CDR3 loop reads CASSLAWAATEAFF. As DNA, the CDR3 is TGTGCCAGCAGCTTAGCGTGGGCAGCCACTGAAGCTTTCTTT. Full variable domain (remainder filled in from reference TRBV7-8 and TRBJ1-1): GAGVSQSPRYKVAKRGQDVALRCDPISGHVSLFWYQQALGQGPEFLTYFQNEAQLDKSGLPSDRFFAERPEGSVSTLKIQRTQQEDSAVYLCASSLAWAATEAFFGQGTRLTVV.

The count of this clonotype is one. The chain links TRBV19 to TRBJ1-1; D gene uncertain. Germline CDR1 and CDR2: LNHDA and SQIVND (reference sequence). The CDR3 consists of 14 residues. V was clipped by 7 bases and J by 4 bases, with 16 bases between them. The CDR3 reads CASISARVPTEAFF. In DNA, the CDR3 is TGTGCCAGTATCTCGGCGAGGGTGCCCACTGAAGCTTTCTTT.